This is a list of T cell receptor beta chains from one sample in a study of CD8 T cells in Susac syndrome. TCRdb passed the immunoSEQ multiplex PCR reads through MiXCR, listing each CDR3 protein once. The repertoire holds about 210,000 distinct CDR3 sequences, with roughly 95% as singletons. Sequenced material: CD4+ T cells from PBMCs. Receptors were obtained from a human donor in good health. Both conserved end residues are part of each CDR3. A D gene is named only where the DNA matches it firmly. Some rows mark clone size as missing; the rest say once, few, many or name a class of expanded clone.

v_call	d_call	clone_size	j_call	cdr3_nt	cdr3_aa
TRBV6-5	.	.	TRBJ2-5	TGTGCCAGCAGTCCAATCGGTCGTCGAACCCAGTACTTC	CASSPIGRRTQYF
TRBV3-1	TRBD1	.	TRBJ1-1	TGTGCCAGCAGCCAAGATGCACAGGGGGCGACTGAAGCTTTCTTT	CASSQDAQGATEAFF
TRBV4-3	.	.	TRBJ1-2	TGCGCCAGCAGCCAGGCAGCGGGCTATGGCTACACCTTC	CASSQAAGYGYTF
TRBV29-1	.	.	TRBJ1-1	TGCAGCGTTGAAGAGAGCGCGGCAGCTTTCTTT	CSVEESAAAFF
TRBV2	TRBD1	.	TRBJ2-7	TGTGCCAGCACCCCTTCGACAGGGGGCTCCTACGAGCAGTACTTC	CASTPSTGGSYEQYF
TRBV27	.	once	TRBJ1-6	TGTGCCAGCAGTGAGATAAAGAATTCACCCCTCCACTTT	CASSEIKNSPLHF
TRBV5-4	.	.	TRBJ1-1	TGTGCCATTTCGACAGGGAACACTGAAGCTTTCTTT	CAISTGNTEAFF
TRBV28	TRBD2	.	TRBJ2-5	TGTGCCAGCAGTTCGCCCCCAGCGGGGGAGGAGACCCAGTACTTC	CASSSPPAGEETQYF
TRBV6-1	.	.	TRBJ2-1	TGTGCCAGTCAGGGGGGGCGGAAGCAGTTCTTC	CASQGGRKQFF
TRBV19	.	.	TRBJ2-5	TGTGCCAGTAGCGCCCAAGTCCAAGAGACCCAGTACTTC	CASSAQVQETQYF
TRBV24-1	.	.	TRBJ2-5	TGTGCCACCAGTGAACAGGCCGGGCGCCAAGAGACCCAGTACTTC	CATSEQAGRQETQYF
TRBV27	TRBD2	.	TRBJ2-2	TGTGCCAGCAGGGGGAGGGTCTCGTTCGGGGAGCTGTTTTTT	CASRGRVSFGELFF
TRBV27	.	.	TRBJ1-1	TGTGCCAGCAGTCACCAGGGGCACACTGAAGCTTTCTTT	CASSHQGHTEAFF
TRBV30	TRBD2	.	TRBJ2-1	TGTGCCTGGAATGCCGGGACTAGCGTTAATGAGCAGTTCTTC	CAWNAGTSVNEQFF
TRBV5-1	TRBD1	few	TRBJ2-5	TGTGCCAGCAGCCTCGGGACAGTCCAAGAGACCCAGTACTTC	CASSLGTVQETQYF
TRBV2	.	.	TRBJ2-2	TGTGCCAGCATGCGCAGAGGCACCGGGGAGCTGTTTTTT	CASMRRGTGELFF
TRBV7-8	TRBD2	.	TRBJ2-4	TGTGCCAGCAGCTCACTGGGGACTAGCCAGGAGACGGACATTCAGTACTTC	CASSSLGTSQETDIQYF
TRBV29-1	.	.	TRBJ1-2	TGCAGCGTGGGGGTAGGGATTGACTATGGCTACACCTTC	CSVGVGIDYGYTF
TRBV29-1	TRBD1	.	TRBJ2-2	TGCAGCGCGTACAGGGGCGCTACGAACACCAGGGAGCTGTTTTTT	CSAYRGATNTRELFF
TRBV3-1	.	.	TRBJ2-7	TGTGCCAGCAGCCAAGTGCCGGGTGCCTACGAGCAGTACTTC	CASSQVPGAYEQYF
TRBV29-1	.	.	TRBJ1-1	TGCAGCGTTGCTAGCCATGGGACTGAAGCTTTCTTT	CSVASHGTEAFF
TRBV29-1	.	.	TRBJ2-5	TGCAGCGTTGAAGAGGAAGGGACAAGGGGACTACAAGAGACCCAGTACTTC	CSVEEEGTRGLQETQYF
TRBV5-6	.	once	TRBJ2-5	TGTGCCAGCAGCTTGGTCGACAGGAGGCAAGAGACCCAGTACTTC	CASSLVDRRQETQYF
TRBV12-3/TRBV12-4	TRBD2	.	TRBJ2-1	TGTGCCAGCAGTCCGGAGCGGGAGAGGAGTGAGCAGTTCTTC	CASSPERERSEQFF
TRBV2	.	.	TRBJ2-4	TGTGCCAGCAGTCCTTATGGGTCCAAAAACATTCAGTACTTC	CASSPYGSKNIQYF
TRBV4-2	.	.	TRBJ1-5	TGTGCCAGCAGCCAAGCTCCAGGGGTTCAGCCCCAGCATTTT	CASSQAPGVQPQHF
TRBV9	.	.	TRBJ1-5	TGTGCCAGCAGCGAGGGGCCCAGGAGCAATCAGCCCCAGCATTTT	CASSEGPRSNQPQHF
TRBV29-1	.	once	TRBJ2-1	TGCAGCGCCGATGGGAGAAATACTGAGCAGTTCTTC	CSADGRNTEQFF
TRBV10-3	.	.	TRBJ1-1	TGTGCCATCAGTGATTCGGGAGAGACTGAAGCTTTCTTT	CAISDSGETEAFF
TRBV6-5	.	.	TRBJ2-3	TGTGCCAGCAGTGACCGAACCTTCTCCGGGGGTACGCAGTATTTT	CASSDRTFSGGTQYF
TRBV20-1	.	.	TRBJ2-1	TGCAGTGCCCCCCTGCGGGTAAATGAGCAGTTCTTC	CSAPLRVNEQFF
TRBV20-1	.	.	TRBJ2-1	TGCAGTGCTAGTCGGTTACGGGCCGCAGAGCAGTTCTTC	CSASRLRAAEQFF
TRBV6-2/TRBV6-3	.	.	TRBJ2-5	TGTGCCAGCAGTTACGGGCAGTACCAAGAGACCCAGTACTTC	CASSYGQYQETQYF
TRBV29-1	TRBD2	.	TRBJ2-1	TGCAGCGTTGCCCCCCTCGGGGGGGCGGGGTTCTTC	CSVAPLGGAGFF
TRBV20-1	.	.	TRBJ1-5	TGCAGTGTCATAGGGCAGCCCCAGCATTTT	CSVIGQPQHF
TRBV27	.	.	TRBJ2-1	TGTGCCAGCAGTTGGGGGACTGGGAATGAGCAGTTCTTC	CASSWGTGNEQFF
TRBV3-1	.	.	TRBJ2-1	TGTGCCAGCAGCCCAGACAGGACCTCCTACAATGAGCAGTTCTTC	CASSPDRTSYNEQFF
TRBV2	TRBD1	.	TRBJ2-7	TGTGCCAGCAGTGAGGAGGCAGGGGGCTACGAGCAGTGCTTC	CASSEEAGGYEQCF
TRBV19	.	.	TRBJ2-7	TGTGCCAGTAGTAGCCAGGTGGCGTCCTACGAGCAGTACTTC	CASSSQVASYEQYF
TRBV5-1	.	.	TRBJ2-4	TGCGCCAGCAGCTTGGTATCGGGTCGGGAAAACATTCAGTACTTC	CASSLVSGRENIQYF
TRBV29-1	.	.	TRBJ2-2	TGCAGCGTTGGCAGGGAAAACGGGGAGCTGTTTTTT	CSVGRENGELFF
TRBV20-1	TRBD2	.	TRBJ2-2	TGCAGTGCTAGAGGGCTAGCGGGTGGGGCCGGGGAGCTGTTTTTT	CSARGLAGGAGELFF
TRBV12-3/TRBV12-4	TRBD1	.	TRBJ1-5	TGTGCCAGCAGACGGGACAGGAGCAATCAGCCCCAGCATTTT	CASRRDRSNQPQHF
TRBV12-3/TRBV12-4	.	.	TRBJ2-7	TGTGCCAGCAGTCCCTCATTCTACGAGCAGTACTTC	CASSPSFYEQYF
TRBV6-2/TRBV6-3	.	once	TRBJ2-7	TGTGCCAGCAGTCAAATGACCTACGAGCAGTACTTC	CASSQMTYEQYF
TRBV3-1	.	.	TRBJ1-4	TGTGCCAGCAGCCGAGCAGCCTATAATGAAAAACTGTTTTTT	CASSRAAYNEKLFF